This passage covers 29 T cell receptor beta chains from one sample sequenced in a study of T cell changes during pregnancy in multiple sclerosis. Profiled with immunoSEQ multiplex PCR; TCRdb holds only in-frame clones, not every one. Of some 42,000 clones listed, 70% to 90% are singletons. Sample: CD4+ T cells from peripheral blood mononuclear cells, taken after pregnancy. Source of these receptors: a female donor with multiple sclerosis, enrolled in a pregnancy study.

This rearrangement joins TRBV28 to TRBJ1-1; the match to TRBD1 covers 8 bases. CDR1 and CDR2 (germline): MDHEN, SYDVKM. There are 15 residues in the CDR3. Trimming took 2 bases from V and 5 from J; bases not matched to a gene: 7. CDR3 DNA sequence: TGTGCCAGCAGTTTAGGAGGACAGGGTGGGACTGAAGCTTTCTTT. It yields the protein CASSLGGQGGTEAFF.

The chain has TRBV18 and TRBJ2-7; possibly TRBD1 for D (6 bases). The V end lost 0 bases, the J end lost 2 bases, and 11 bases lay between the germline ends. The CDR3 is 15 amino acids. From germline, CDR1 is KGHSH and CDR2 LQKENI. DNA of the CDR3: TGTGCCAGCTCACCACCGGGGGCTGTAACCTACGAGCAGTACTTC. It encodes CASSPPGAVTYEQYF.

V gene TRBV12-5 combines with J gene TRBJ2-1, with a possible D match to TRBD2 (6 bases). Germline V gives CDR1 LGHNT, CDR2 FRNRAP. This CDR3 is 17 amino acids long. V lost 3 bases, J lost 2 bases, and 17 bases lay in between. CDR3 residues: CASGFTPDGGTYNEQFF. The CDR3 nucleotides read TGTGCTAGTGGTTTCACCCCCGACGGAGGGACCTACAATGAGCAGTTCTTC.

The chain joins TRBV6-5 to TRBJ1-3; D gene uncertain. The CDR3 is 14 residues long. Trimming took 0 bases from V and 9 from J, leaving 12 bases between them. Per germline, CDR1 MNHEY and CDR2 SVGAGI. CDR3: CASSYSRLGGTIYF. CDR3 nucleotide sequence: TGTGCCAGCAGTTACTCGAGGCTCGGAGGCACCATATATTTT.

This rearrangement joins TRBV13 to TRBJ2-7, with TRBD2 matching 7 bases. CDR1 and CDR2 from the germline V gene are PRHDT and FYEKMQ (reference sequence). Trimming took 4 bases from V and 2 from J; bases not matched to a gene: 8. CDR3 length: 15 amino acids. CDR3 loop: CASSWGRGLTYEQYF. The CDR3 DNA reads TGTGCCAGCAGCTGGGGTAGGGGACTAACCTACGAGCAGTACTTC. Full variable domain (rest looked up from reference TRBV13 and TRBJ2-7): AAGVIQSPRHLIKEKRETATLKCYPIPRHDTVYWYQQGPGQDPQFLISFYEKMQSDKGSIPDRFSAQQFSDYHSELNMSSLELGDSALYFCASSWGRGLTYEQYFGPGTRLTVT.

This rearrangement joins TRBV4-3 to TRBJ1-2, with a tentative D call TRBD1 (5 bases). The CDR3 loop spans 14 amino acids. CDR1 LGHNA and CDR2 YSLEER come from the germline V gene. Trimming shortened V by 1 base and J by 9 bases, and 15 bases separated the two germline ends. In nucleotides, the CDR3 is TGCGCCAGCAGCCAAGTTGCAGGGATAGAGAGCTACACCTTC. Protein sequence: CASSQVAGIESYTF.

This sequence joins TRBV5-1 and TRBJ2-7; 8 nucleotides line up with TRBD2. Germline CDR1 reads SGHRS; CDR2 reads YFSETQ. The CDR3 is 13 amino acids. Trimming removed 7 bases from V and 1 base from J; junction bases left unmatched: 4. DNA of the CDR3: TGCGCCAGCGCGGGGGGCCTTTCCTACGAGCAGTACTTC. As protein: CASAGGLSYEQYF. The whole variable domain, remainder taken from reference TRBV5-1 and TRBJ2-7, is KAGVTQTPRYLIKTRGQQVTLSCSPISGHRSVSWYQQTPGQGLQFLFEYFSETQRNKGNFPGRFSGRQFSNSRSEMNVSTLELGDSALYLCASAGGLSYEQYFGPGTRLTVT.

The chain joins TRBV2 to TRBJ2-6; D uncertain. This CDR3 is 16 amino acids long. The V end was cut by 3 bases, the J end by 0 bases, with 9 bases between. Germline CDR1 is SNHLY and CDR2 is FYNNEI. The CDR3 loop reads CASSEMQVSGANVLTF. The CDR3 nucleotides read TGTGCCAGCAGTGAGATGCAGGTCTCTGGGGCCAACGTCCTGACTTTC. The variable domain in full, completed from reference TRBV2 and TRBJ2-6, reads EPEVTQTPSHQVTQMGQEVILRCVPISNHLYFYWYRQILGQKVEFLVSFYNNEISEKSEIFDDQFSVERPDGSNFTLKIRSTKLEDSAMYFCASSEMQVSGANVLTFGAGSRLTVL.

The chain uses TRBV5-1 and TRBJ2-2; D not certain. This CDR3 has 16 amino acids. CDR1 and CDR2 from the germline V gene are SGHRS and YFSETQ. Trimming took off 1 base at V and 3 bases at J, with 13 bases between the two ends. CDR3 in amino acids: CASSLMAARDTGELFF. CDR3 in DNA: TGCGCCAGCAGCTTGATGGCGGCCCGAGACACCGGGGAGCTGTTTTTT.

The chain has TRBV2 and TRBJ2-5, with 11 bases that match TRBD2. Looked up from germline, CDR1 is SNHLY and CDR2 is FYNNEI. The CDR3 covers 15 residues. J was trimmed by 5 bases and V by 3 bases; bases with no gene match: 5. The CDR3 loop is CASSDSGGAYETQYF. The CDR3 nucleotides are TGTGCCAGCAGTGATAGCGGGGGGGCTTATGAGACCCAGTACTTC.

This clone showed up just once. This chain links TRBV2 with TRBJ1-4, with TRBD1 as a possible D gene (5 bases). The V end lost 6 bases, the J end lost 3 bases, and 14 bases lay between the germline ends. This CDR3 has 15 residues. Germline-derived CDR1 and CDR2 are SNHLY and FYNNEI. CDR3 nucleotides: TGTGCCAGCAGCTATCAGGGTGCAGCTAATGAAAAACTGTTTTTT. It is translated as CASSYQGAANEKLFF. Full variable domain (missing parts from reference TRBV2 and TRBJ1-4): EPEVTQTPSHQVTQMGQEVILRCVPISNHLYFYWYRQILGQKVEFLVSFYNNEISEKSEIFDDQFSVERPDGSNFTLKIRSTKLEDSAMYFCASSYQGAANEKLFFGSGTQLSVL.

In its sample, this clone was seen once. Here the CDR3 DNA reads TGTGCCTGGAGTCCCGGCCTAGCGGGGTCAGAGACCCAGTACTTC. Translated: CAWSPGLAGSETQYF. The chain carries TRBV30 and TRBJ2-5, with 9 bases fitting TRBD2. This CDR3 spans 15 amino acids. From germline, CDR1 is GTSNPN and CDR2 SVGIG (reference sequence). Trimming removed 2 bases from V and 4 bases from J; junction bases left unmatched: 8.

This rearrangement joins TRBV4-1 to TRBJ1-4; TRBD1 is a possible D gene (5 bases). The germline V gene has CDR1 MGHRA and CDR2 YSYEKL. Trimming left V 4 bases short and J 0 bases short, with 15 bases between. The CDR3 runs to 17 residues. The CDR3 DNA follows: TGCGCCAGCAGCCCAGACCCAGGGTCCGCAACTAATGAAAAACTGTTTTTT. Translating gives CASSPDPGSATNEKLFF.

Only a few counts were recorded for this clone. In DNA, the CDR3 is TGTGCCAGCAGCGTAGGTCAAGGGGTAGAAGCTTTCTTT. Translating it yields CASSVGQGVEAFF. V and J are TRBV9 and TRBJ1-1; possible D gene TRBD1, 5 bases. There are 13 residues in the CDR3. Trimming cost V 0 bases and J 8 bases, with 11 bases left between them. Germline CDR1 and CDR2: SGDLS and YYNGEE.

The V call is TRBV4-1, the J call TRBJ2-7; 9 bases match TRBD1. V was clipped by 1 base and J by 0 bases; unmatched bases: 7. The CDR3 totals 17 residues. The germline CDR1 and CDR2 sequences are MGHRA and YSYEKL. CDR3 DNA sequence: TGCGCCAGCAGCCAAGTAATGCTGACAGGGGGCTCCTACGAGCAGTACTTC. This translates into CASSQVMLTGGSYEQYF.

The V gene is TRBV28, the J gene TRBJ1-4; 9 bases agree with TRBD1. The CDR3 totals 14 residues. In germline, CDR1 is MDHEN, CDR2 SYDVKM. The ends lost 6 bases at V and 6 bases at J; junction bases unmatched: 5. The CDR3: CASRAGTGYEKLFF. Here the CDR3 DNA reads TGTGCCAGCAGGGCCGGGACAGGGTATGAAAAACTGTTTTTT.

The CDR3 nucleotides are TGCGCCAGCAGCTTGGGGGACAGGGAAAAACTGTTTTTT. Its protein product is CASSLGDREKLFF. J is TRBJ1-4 and V is TRBV5-1, with 8 bases that match TRBD1. J lost 8 bases, V lost 0 bases, and 0 bases had no gene match. This CDR3 is 13 amino acids long. Germline CDR1 reads SGHRS; CDR2 reads YFSETQ. Drawing the rest from reference TRBV5-1 and TRBJ1-4, the complete variable domain is KAGVTQTPRYLIKTRGQQVTLSCSPISGHRSVSWYQQTPGQGLQFLFEYFSETQRNKGNFPGRFSGRQFSNSRSEMNVSTLELGDSALYLCASSLGDREKLFFGSGTQLSVL.

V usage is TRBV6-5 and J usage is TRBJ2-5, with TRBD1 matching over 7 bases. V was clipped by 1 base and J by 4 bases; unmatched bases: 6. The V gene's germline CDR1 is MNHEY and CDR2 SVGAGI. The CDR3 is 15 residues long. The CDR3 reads CASSYYNRGLETQYF. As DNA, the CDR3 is TGTGCCAGCAGTTACTATAACAGGGGCTTAGAGACCCAGTACTTC.

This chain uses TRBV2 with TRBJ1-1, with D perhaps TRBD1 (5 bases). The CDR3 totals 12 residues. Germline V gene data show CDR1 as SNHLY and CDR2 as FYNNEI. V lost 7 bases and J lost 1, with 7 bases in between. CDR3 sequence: CASTTENTEAFF. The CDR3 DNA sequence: TGTGCCAGCACGACAGAGAACACTGAAGCTTTCTTT.

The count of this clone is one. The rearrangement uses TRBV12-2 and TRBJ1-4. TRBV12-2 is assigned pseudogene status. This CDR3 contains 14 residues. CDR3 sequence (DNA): TGTGCAAGTCGCTTCTTTAGTCGAGGCGAAAAACTGTTTTTT. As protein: CASRFFSRGEKLFF.

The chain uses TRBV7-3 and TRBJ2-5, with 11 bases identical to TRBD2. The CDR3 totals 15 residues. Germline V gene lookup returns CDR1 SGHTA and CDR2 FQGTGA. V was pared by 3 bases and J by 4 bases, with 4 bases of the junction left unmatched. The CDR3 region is CASSLTTSGGETQYF. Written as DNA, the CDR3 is TGTGCCAGCAGCTTGACCACTAGCGGGGGAGAGACCCAGTACTTC.

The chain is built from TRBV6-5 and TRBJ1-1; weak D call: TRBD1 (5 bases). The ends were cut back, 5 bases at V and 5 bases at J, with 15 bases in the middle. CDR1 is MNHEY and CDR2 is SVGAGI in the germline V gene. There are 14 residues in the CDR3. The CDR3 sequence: CASSRRRGLTEAFF. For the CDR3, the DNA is TGTGCCAGCAGTCGGCGGAGGGGTCTGACTGAAGCTTTCTTT.

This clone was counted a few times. The chain's CDR3 is CASTMLNTEAFF. Here the CDR3 DNA reads TGTGCCAGCACTATGCTGAACACTGAAGCTTTCTTT. The chain uses TRBV2 and TRBJ1-1; D gene ambiguous. CDR3 length: 12 amino acids. Germline values: CDR1 SNHLY, CDR2 FYNNEI. V lost 7 bases and J lost 0, with 6 bases in between. Complete variable domain (other parts from reference TRBV2 and TRBJ1-1): EPEVTQTPSHQVTQMGQEVILRCVPISNHLYFYWYRQILGQKVEFLVSFYNNEISEKSEIFDDQFSVERPDGSNFTLKIRSTKLEDSAMYFCASTMLNTEAFFGQGTRLTVV.

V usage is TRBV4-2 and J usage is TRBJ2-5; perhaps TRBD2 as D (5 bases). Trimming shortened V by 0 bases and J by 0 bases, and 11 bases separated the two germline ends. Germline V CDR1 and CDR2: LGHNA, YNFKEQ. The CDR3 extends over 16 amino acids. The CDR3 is CASSQEASYYQETQYF. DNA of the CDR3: TGTGCCAGCAGCCAAGAGGCTAGCTACTACCAAGAGACCCAGTACTTC.

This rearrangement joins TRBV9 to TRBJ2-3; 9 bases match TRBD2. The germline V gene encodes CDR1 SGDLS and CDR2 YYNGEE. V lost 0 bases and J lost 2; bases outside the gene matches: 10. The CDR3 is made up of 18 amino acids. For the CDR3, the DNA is TGTGCCAGCAGCGTAGGGCGGGGGGGGACTGGGATCACAGATACGCAGTATTTT. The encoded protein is CASSVGRGGTGITDTQYF. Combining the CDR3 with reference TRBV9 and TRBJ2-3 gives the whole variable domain DSGVTQTPKHLITATGQRVTLRCSPRSGDLSVYWYQQSLDQGLQFLIQYYNGEERAKGNILERFSAQQFPDLHSELNLSSLELGDSALYFCASSVGRGGTGITDTQYFGPGTRLTVL.

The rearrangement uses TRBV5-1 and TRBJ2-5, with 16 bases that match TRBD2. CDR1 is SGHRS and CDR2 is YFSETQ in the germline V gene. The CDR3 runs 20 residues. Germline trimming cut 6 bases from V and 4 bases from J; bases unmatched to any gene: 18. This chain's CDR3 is CASKETLTQGLAGGRETQYF. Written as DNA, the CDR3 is TGCGCCAGCAAAGAAACCTTGACCCAGGGACTAGCGGGGGGGCGAGAGACCCAGTACTTC.

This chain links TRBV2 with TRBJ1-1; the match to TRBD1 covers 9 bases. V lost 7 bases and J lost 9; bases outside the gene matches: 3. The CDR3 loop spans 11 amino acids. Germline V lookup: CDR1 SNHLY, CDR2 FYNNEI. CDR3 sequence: CASTGQGQAFF. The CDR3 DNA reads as TGTGCCAGCACCGGACAGGGGCAAGCTTTCTTT.

The CDR3 sequence is CASGQEYYGYTF. The DNA of the CDR3 is TGTGCCAGCGGACAGGAATACTATGGCTACACCTTC. This chain uses TRBV27 with TRBJ1-2, with TRBD1 identical over 7 bases. In germline, CDR1 is MNHEY, CDR2 SMNVEV (reference sequence). V lost 8 bases to trimming and J lost 3 bases; unmatched junction nucleotides: 3. This CDR3 is 12 amino acids long.

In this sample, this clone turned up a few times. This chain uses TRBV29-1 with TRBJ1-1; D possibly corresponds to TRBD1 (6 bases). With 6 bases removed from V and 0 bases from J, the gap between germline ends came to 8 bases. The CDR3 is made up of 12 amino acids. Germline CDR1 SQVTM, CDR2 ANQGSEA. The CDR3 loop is CSVGQMNTEAFF. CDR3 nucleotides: TGCAGCGTCGGACAGATGAACACTGAAGCTTTCTTT. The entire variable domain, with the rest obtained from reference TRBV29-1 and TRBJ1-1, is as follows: SAVISQKPSRDICQRGTSLTIQCQVDSQVTMMFWYRQQPGQSLTLIATANQGSEATYESGFVIDKFPISRPNLTFSTLTVSNMSPEDSSIYLCSVGQMNTEAFFGQGTRLTVV.